This TCR beta chain is from a study of T-cell reconstitution after alpha-beta-depleted transplantation in children (dated by TCRdb to the mid-2010s). Background on the whole study: The study quantitatively tracked T-cell immune reconstitution after TCRalphabeta/CD19-depleted allogeneic hematopoietic cell transplantation in children using TCR repertoire profiling.

This clonotype came up many times. Its antigen target is currently unknown. Base qualities were left out, and no much larger clone turns up one base away. Libraries came from PCR. Sequencer: Illumina HiSeq 2500. Molecular barcoding was employed in the preparation of TCR libraries, with unique molecular identifiers being used to normalize TCRbeta repertoire quantification. TCRdb redid the processing of the public reads, applying fastp at Q25 and MiXCR, and retained in-frame beta chains. Identical CDR3 protein sequences are pooled into one entry, listed with their most common genes and DNA. The sample has fewer than 120,000 distinct CDR3 sequences on record, 10% of them singletons. The ten largest clones capture less than 10% of the sample. The germline V gene (reference sequence) specifies MNHEY as CDR1 and SMNVEV as CDR2. V loses 5 bases, J loses 4 bases, and the germline ends lie 12 bases apart. The CDR3 spans 14 residues, from the cysteine through the phenylalanine. The only DNA kept is the CDR3, 42 bases in frame from the first base.

The chain is encoded by TRBV27 joined to TRBJ2-1; the D segment is perhaps TRBD1 or TRBD2, each sharing 5 matched bases. This TCR came from a human donor who donated a stem cell graft to a child with acute lymphoblastic leukemia. Sequenced material: PBMCs from the stem cell graft donor, taken from the stem cell graft. The bases read TGTGCCAGCAGTCAGGGCAGGACTTACAATGAGCAGTTCTTC. This codes for CASSQGRTYNEQFF.